One sample yielded the 15 T cell receptor beta chains listed below, sequenced in a study of blood T cell repertoires in COVID-19. Only in-frame clones appear in the TCRdb table, and some are missing; sequencing was by immunoSEQ multiplex PCR. The sample consists of almost 300,000 clones, around 84% of them appearing once. Source material: peripheral blood. These TCRs come from a man between 65 and 85 years old with acute or convalescent COVID-19.

This chain joins TRBV11-2 and TRBJ2-7; the D gene is possibly TRBD2 (6 bases). From germline, CDR1 is SGHAT and CDR2 FQNNGV. The CDR3 is 15 amino acids. Deletions cut 3 bases from V and 7 bases from J, with 19 bases between. CDR3 nucleotides: TGTGCCAGCAGCTTGGGGGGACCGCGGGCCGGGGAGCAGTACTTC. Translating it yields CASSLGGPRAGEQYF.

The V gene is TRBV5-4, the J gene TRBJ2-1; 7 bases are shared with TRBD2. V trimming: 0 bases; J trimming: 7 bases; junction bases outside the gene matches: 7. The CDR3 sequence is 15 residues long. Per the germline V gene, CDR1 is SGHNT and CDR2 is YYREEE (reference sequence). The CDR3 nucleotides are TGTGCCAGCAGCTTGGCCCCGTGGACTAGGAATGAGCAGTTCTTC. Translated: CASSLAPWTRNEQFF.

The rearrangement uses TRBV6-6 and TRBJ1-1; TRBD1 might be the D (5 bases). Between the trimmed V and J ends, which lost 6 bases and 1 base, there was a span of 9 bases. Germline values: CDR1 MNHNY, CDR2 SVGAGI (reference sequence). The CDR3 extends over 13 amino acids. The CDR3 DNA reads as TGTGCCAGCAGCTTCGACAGGAACACTGAAGCTTTCTTT. Translated: CASSFDRNTEAFF.

V and J are TRBV24-1 and TRBJ2-1, with 13 bases matching TRBD2. CDR3 length: 20 residues. The trim removed 0 bases at V and 4 bases at J, leaving 11 bases unmatched. CDR1 and CDR2 (germline): KGHDR, SFDVKD. Written as DNA, the CDR3 is TGTGCCACCAGTGATTTGAAACTTCGGGGACTAGCGGGAACATACAATGAGCAGTTCTTC. Protein sequence: CATSDLKLRGLAGTYNEQFF.

This rearrangement joins TRBV7-8 to TRBJ1-3; no reliable D call. Germline CDR1 and CDR2: SGHVS and FQNEAQ. Trimming removed 1 base at V and 4 bases at J, with 8 bases between. The CDR3 contains 14 residues. CDR3 in amino acids: CASSLGSGGNTIYF. In DNA form, the CDR3 reads TGTGCCAGCAGCTTAGGTTCAGGAGGAAACACCATATATTTT.

This chain joins TRBV5-4 and TRBJ2-1; 8 bases fit TRBD2. The germline gives CDR1 SGHNT, CDR2 YYREEE (reference sequence). V shed 3 bases, J shed 6 bases, and the junction held 8 bases outside the gene matches. The CDR3 totals 15 residues. This chain's CDR3 is CASSYAGGRFNEQFF. As DNA, the CDR3 is TGTGCCAGCAGCTATGCGGGGGGCCGTTTCAATGAGCAGTTCTTC.

This chain links TRBV7-2 with TRBJ1-1; 7 bases map to TRBD1. V shed 2 bases and J 5 bases; nucleotides not matched to a gene: 2. There are 13 residues in the CDR3. CDR1 is SGHTA and CDR2 is FQGNSA in the germline V gene. In DNA, the CDR3 is TGTGCCAGCAGCTTACAGGGGGATACTGAAGCTTTCTTT. Its translation is CASSLQGDTEAFF.

The chain employs TRBV7-3 and TRBJ2-7; 11 nucleotides agree with TRBD1. V shed 8 bases and J 3 bases; nucleotides not matched to a gene: 3. Germline values: CDR1 SGHTA, CDR2 FQGTGA. CDR3 length equals 13 residues. This CDR3 is CASGQGAGYEQYF. The CDR3 region has the DNA TGTGCCAGCGGACAGGGGGCAGGCTACGAGCAGTACTTC. Together with reference TRBV7-3 and TRBJ2-7, the CDR3 gives the full variable domain: GAGVSQTPSNKVTEKGKYVELRCDPISGHTALYWYRQSLGQGPEFLIYFQGTGAADDSGLPNDRFFAVRPEGSVSTLKIQRTERGDSAVYLCASGQGAGYEQYFGPGTRLTVT.

Worth noting for this clone: Other DNA sequences of this sample code for an identical CDR3. The chain links TRBV7-2 to TRBJ2-7; 7 bases are shared with TRBD1. The germline V gene has CDR1 SGHTA and CDR2 FQGNSA. Trimming removed 4 bases from V and 4 bases from J; junction bases left unmatched: 7. The CDR3 loop spans 14 amino acids. The chain's CDR3 is CASSSRTGGYEQYF. The CDR3 region has the DNA TGTGCCAGCAGCTCCCGGACAGGAGGATACGAGCAGTACTTC.

This chain joins TRBV4-3 and TRBJ2-5; 7 bases fit TRBD2. The trim removed 0 bases at V and 5 bases at J, leaving 6 bases unmatched. The CDR3 has 15 amino acids. CDR1 and CDR2 from the germline V gene are LGHNA and YSLEER. CDR3 nucleotides: TGCGCCAGCAGCCAAGATTTTGAACTAGCGGAGACCCAGTACTTC. Its protein product is CASSQDFELAETQYF.

This rearrangement joins TRBV7-2 to TRBJ2-3, with 7 bases identical to TRBD1. Germline V gene lookup returns CDR1 SGHTA and CDR2 FQGNSA. There are 16 residues in the CDR3. The ends lost 5 bases at V and 2 bases at J; junction bases unmatched: 10. The CDR3 coding sequence is TGTGCCAGCAGCCAGGACAGGCCCTCTTTCACAGATACGCAGTATTTT. It codes for CASSQDRPSFTDTQYF.

The chain combines TRBV6-2 or TRBV6-3 with TRBJ2-3; possibly TRBD2 for D (6 bases). With 0 bases removed from V and 2 bases from J, the gap between germline ends came to 12 bases. The CDR3 contains 16 residues. CDR1 is MNHEY, CDR2 SVGEGT, per germline. The CDR3 loop reads CASSYSTGLTTDTQYF. Written as DNA, the CDR3 is TGTGCCAGCAGTTACTCGACGGGACTCACCACAGATACGCAGTATTTT.

V usage is TRBV30 and J usage is TRBJ1-3, with TRBD1 matching over 8 bases. The CDR3 is made up of 17 amino acids. Germline values: CDR1 GTSNPN, CDR2 SVGIG (reference sequence). Unmatched junction bases numbered 12, after V lost 2 bases and J lost 3 bases. The CDR3 is CAWSPKGQGQGGNTIYF. The CDR3 DNA is TGTGCCTGGAGTCCTAAAGGACAGGGCCAGGGTGGAAACACCATATATTTT.

J is TRBJ2-7 and V is TRBV4-3, with a possible D match to TRBD2 (5 bases). CDR1 is LGHNA, CDR2 YSLEER, per germline. This CDR3 has 15 amino acids. Trimming removed 0 bases at V and 5 bases at J, with 14 bases between. Written as DNA, the CDR3 is TGCGCCAGCAGCCAAGATTTGGCTAGCCCCAACGAGCAGTACTTC. It specifies CASSQDLASPNEQYF.

The V call is TRBV3-1 (or the pseudogene TRBV3-2), the J call TRBJ2-5, with 14 bases fitting TRBD2. CDR3 length: 17 amino acids. V gave up 3 bases and J gave up 4 bases; unmatched junction bases: 7. Germline CDR1 and CDR2: LGHDT and YNNKEL (reference sequence). CDR3 nucleotides: TGTGCCAGCAGCCACCGGACTAGCGGGGGGCCCGTAGAGACCCAGTACTTC. This sequence encodes CASSHRTSGGPVETQYF.